The 24 T cell receptor beta chains listed next were all sequenced from one sample in a study of cytomegalovirus exposure and HLA in healthy donors. Primers for the PCR totalled 60 Vbeta and 13 Jbeta. The method was immunoSEQ multiplex PCR; TCRdb's version includes in-frame clones alone and lacks a portion of them. The table lists around 150,000 clones, 65% to 85% of them singletons. The sample was PBMCs. These TCRs come from a woman in her 40s in good health and CMV-seropositive.

This chain connects TRBV6-5 to TRBJ2-5; 10 bases match TRBD1. The J call is in doubt because the DNA end fits TRBJ2-7 better. This CDR3 contains 15 residues. Germline CDR1 reads MNHEY; CDR2 reads SVGAGI. The DNA of the CDR3 is TGTGCCAGCAGCCCCTACCCGGGACAGGGGTACGAGCAGTACTTC. The encoded protein is CASSPYPGQGYEQYF.

As for this clone: One end of the junction does not line up with germline, which may come from a read error. This sequence joins TRBV5-1 and TRBJ2-7, with 9 bases identical to TRBD1. The germline CDR1 and CDR2 sequences are SGHRS and YFSETQ. CDR3 length: 15 amino acids. The CDR3 DNA is TGCGCCAGCAGCGAAGGGACAGGGAGGACCTACGAGCAGCACTTC. Translated: CASSEGTGRTYEQHF.

The chain combines TRBV6-5 with TRBJ2-3; 10 nucleotides agree with TRBD1. The CDR3 sequence is 15 residues long. Germline loops: CDR1 MNHEY, CDR2 SVGAGI. The J segment lost 4 bases and the V segment lost 5 bases, leaving 6 bases of the junction unmatched. CDR3 sequence (DNA): TGTGCCAGCAGTACCGACAGGGGGCGGGCAGATACGCAGTATTTT. Translation: CASSTDRGRADTQYF.

The V gene is TRBV7-2, the J gene TRBJ1-2; 10 nucleotides align to TRBD1. Germline V gives CDR1 SGHTA, CDR2 FQGNSA. This CDR3 comprises 14 residues. V gave up 4 bases and J gave up 5 bases; unmatched junction bases: 4. CDR3 residues: CASSWGTGDYGYTF. CDR3 coding DNA: TGTGCCAGCAGCTGGGGGACAGGGGATTATGGCTACACCTTC.

The V gene is TRBV29-1, the J gene TRBJ2-2, with 10 bases identical to TRBD2. J was trimmed by 3 bases and V by 4 bases; bases with no gene match: 5. The CDR3 covers 15 residues. The germline V gene has CDR1 SQVTM and CDR2 ANQGSEA. The CDR3 region has the DNA TGCAGCGTTGTAGTAGCGGGAGGTCACACCGGGGAGCTGTTTTTT. The encoded protein is CSVVVAGGHTGELFF.

This clone has a single count. A read error may account for a junction end that differs from germline. CDR3: CSSSLDLQDYTF. In DNA, the CDR3 is TGTTCCAGCAGCTTAGACTTGCAAGACTACACCTTC. The chain links TRBV7-9 to TRBJ1-2; D not resolved. The CDR3 has 12 residues. The germline V gene encodes CDR1 SEHNR and CDR2 FQNEAQ (reference sequence).

V gene TRBV30 combines with J gene TRBJ2-3; D unclear. The V end was cut by 5 bases, the J end by 7 bases, with 10 bases between. The CDR3 is made up of 11 amino acids. Germline CDR1 reads GTSNPN; CDR2 reads SVGIG (reference sequence). CDR3 sequence (DNA): TGTGCCTGGGCGACAAGCAATACGCAGTATTTT. Amino acid sequence: CAWATSNTQYF.

This chain joins TRBV5-1 and TRBJ2-4, with unresolved D. The CDR3 runs 14 residues. V was shortened by 1 base and J by 1 base, with 6 bases between the two germline ends. Germline lookup yields CDR1 SGHRS and CDR2 YFSETQ. The CDR3 spells CASSLSLAKNIQYF. CDR3 coding DNA: TGCGCCAGCAGCTTGTCCCTTGCCAAAAACATTCAGTACTTC.

Written as DNA, the CDR3 is TGTGCCAGCAGGAGACAGGGACTTAGCAATCAGCCCCAGCATTTT. This encodes CASRRQGLSNQPQHF. The chain has TRBV2 and TRBJ1-5; 7 bases line up with TRBD1. Germline assignment: CDR1 SNHLY and CDR2 FYNNEI. Losses at the gene ends were 6 bases for V and 0 bases for J; bases not matched to a gene: 5. The CDR3 has 15 residues. The full variable domain, its missing parts supplied by reference TRBV2 and TRBJ1-5, is EPEVTQTPSHQVTQMGQEVILRCVPISNHLYFYWYRQILGQKVEFLVSFYNNEISEKSEIFDDQFSVERPDGSNFTLKIRSTKLEDSAMYFCASRRQGLSNQPQHFGDGTRLSIL.

The chain is built from TRBV28 and TRBJ2-3, with D possibly matching TRBD2 (5 bases). Germline V gene data show CDR1 as MDHEN and CDR2 as SYDVKM. The CDR3 is 15 amino acids. Trimming took 5 bases from V and 1 from J, leaving 13 bases between them. This CDR3 is CASSLPTGGTDTQYF. The CDR3 bases are TGTGCCAGCAGTCTCCCTACCGGGGGCACAGATACGCAGTATTTT. Combining the CDR3 with reference TRBV28 and TRBJ2-3 gives the whole variable domain DVKVTQSSRYLVKRTGEKVFLECVQDMDHENMFWYRQDPGLGLRLIYFSYDVKMKEKGDIPEGYSVSREKKERFSLILESASTNQTSMYLCASSLPTGGTDTQYFGPGTRLTVL.

This clone was counted a single time. The chain employs TRBV9 and TRBJ2-1; 9 nucleotides line up with TRBD2. There are 15 residues in the CDR3. The trim removed 4 bases at V and 6 bases at J, leaving 8 bases unmatched. CDR1 and CDR2 (germline): SGDLS, YYNGEE. For the CDR3, the DNA is TGTGCCAGCAGCACCGGCGGGGGGGCCCGCAATGAGCAGTTCTTC. It specifies CASSTGGGARNEQFF. The whole variable domain, remainder taken from reference TRBV9 and TRBJ2-1, is DSGVTQTPKHLITATGQRVTLRCSPRSGDLSVYWYQQSLDQGLQFLIQYYNGEERAKGNILERFSAQQFPDLHSELNLSSLELGDSALYFCASSTGGGARNEQFFGPGTRLTVL.

The V and J genes are TRBV28 and TRBJ1-2, with TRBD1 matching 9 bases. The V and J ends lost 3 bases and 2 bases, in that order; junction bases with no gene match: 7. The CDR3 is 16 amino acids. Germline V gene sequence: CDR1 MDHEN, CDR2 SYDVKM. CDR3 protein: CASSLTGGFANYGYTF. CDR3 DNA sequence: TGTGCCAGCAGTTTGACAGGGGGTTTCGCCAACTATGGCTACACCTTC.

The gene calls are TRBV7-2 and TRBJ2-1, with 11 bases matching TRBD2. The V gene end was trimmed by 3 bases and the J gene end by 4 bases; junction bases not matched to a gene: 5. The germline CDR1 and CDR2 sequences are SGHTA and FQGNSA. The CDR3 contains 16 residues. DNA of the CDR3: TGTGCCAGCAGCTTCACTAGCGGGAGAGGATACAATGAGCAGTTCTTC. Translating it yields CASSFTSGRGYNEQFF.

This sequence joins TRBV9 and TRBJ2-2, with 8 nucleotides matching TRBD2. The junction had 10 bases not matched to a gene; V was cut back by 4 bases and J by 2 bases. CDR1 SGDLS and CDR2 YYNGEE come from the germline V gene. This CDR3 region has 17 residues. The CDR3 nucleotides read TGTGCCAGCAGCCCCCGCCAGCGGGGGACAAACACCGGGGAGCTGTTTTTT. As protein: CASSPRQRGTNTGELFF. Together with reference TRBV9 and TRBJ2-2, the CDR3 gives the full variable domain: DSGVTQTPKHLITATGQRVTLRCSPRSGDLSVYWYQQSLDQGLQFLIQYYNGEERAKGNILERFSAQQFPDLHSELNLSSLELGDSALYFCASSPRQRGTNTGELFFGEGSRLTVL.

This sequence joins TRBV2 and TRBJ2-5; D ambiguous. Germline V gives CDR1 SNHLY, CDR2 FYNNEI. This CDR3 spans 14 amino acids. The V end was cut by 5 bases, the J end by 4 bases, with 14 bases between. CDR3 in amino acids: CASSSVEAGETQYF. CDR3 bases: TGTGCCAGCAGTAGTGTAGAAGCAGGAGAGACCCAGTACTTC.

V usage is TRBV29-1 and J usage is TRBJ1-3; D unclear. This CDR3 is built from 10 residues. Germline values: CDR1 SQVTM, CDR2 ANQGSEA. The V gene lost 7 bases and the J gene lost 4 bases, with 5 bases spanning the gap. CDR3 amino acids: CSAVGNTIYF. The CDR3, as DNA: TGCAGCGCAGTCGGAAACACCATATATTTT.

The chain joins TRBV6-5 to TRBJ2-3; 7 bases match TRBD1. J gave up 8 bases and V 2 bases, and 7 bases lay outside the gene matches. Germline CDR1 reads MNHEY; CDR2 reads SVGAGI. This CDR3 has 14 amino acids. The CDR3 sequence is CASSYQQGMGTQYF. CDR3 in DNA: TGTGCCAGCAGTTACCAACAGGGGATGGGTACGCAGTATTTT.

This clone was observed a single time. Because the CDR3 is missing its conserved closing phenylalanine or tryptophan, this is likely a read error. Because the CDR3's place on the DNA is in doubt, the DNA is left out and the CDR3 is given as listed by TCRdb. V usage is TRBV21-1 and J usage is TRBJ2-3; whether TRBD2, the table's D call, matches the DNA was not checked. TRBV21-1 is deemed a pseudogene. The CDR3 spans 12 amino acids, including both terminal residues. CDR3 amino acids: CASSKKVSRGIS.

This clone was seen more than once but under ten times. V and J are TRBV6-5 and TRBJ1-4; D might be TRBD1 (6 bases). Germline V gene data show CDR1 as MNHEY and CDR2 as SVGAGI. With 2 bases removed from V and 5 bases from J, the gap between germline ends came to 12 bases. This CDR3 spans 15 amino acids. CDR3 amino acids: CASSYRTGKNEKLFF. CDR3 in DNA: TGTGCCAGCAGTTACCGAACAGGGAAAAATGAAAAACTGTTTTTT.

The V gene is TRBV29-1, the J gene TRBJ2-1; TRBD2 matches 7 bases. Trimming removed 2 bases from V and 8 bases from J; junction bases left unmatched: 9. CDR1 is SQVTM, CDR2 ANQGSEA, per germline. The CDR3 has 14 residues. In DNA, the CDR3 is TGCAGCGTTGAAAGCCTAGCGGACGGGGATGAGCAGTTCTTC. It translates to CSVESLADGDEQFF.

The J gene is TRBJ2-1, the V gene TRBV7-2; 7 bases are shared with TRBD1. The trim removed 1 base at V and 7 bases at J, leaving 7 bases unmatched. The CDR3 extends over 15 amino acids. Per germline, CDR1 SGHTA and CDR2 FQGNSA. The CDR3 bases are TGTGCCAGCAGCTTAGGGCAGGGGGAATTTAATGAGCAGTTCTTC. Encoded protein: CASSLGQGEFNEQFF.

V gene TRBV7-6 combines with J gene TRBJ2-7; D may be TRBD1 (6 bases). The germline V gene encodes CDR1 SGHVS and CDR2 FNYEAQ. Trimming removed 2 bases from V and 0 bases from J, with 11 bases in between. This CDR3 has 15 residues. CDR3 residues: CASSLRTAPSYEQYF. CDR3 sequence (DNA): TGTGCCAGCAGCTTAAGGACAGCTCCCTCCTACGAGCAGTACTTC.

V is TRBV5-6 and J is TRBJ2-5, with TRBD2 matching 14 bases. V trimming: 1 base; J trimming: 1 base; junction bases outside the gene matches: 6. Germline CDR1 is SGHDT and CDR2 is YYEEEE. This CDR3 has 18 residues. The CDR3 coding sequence is TGTGCCAGCAGCTTGTATGGGACTAGCGGGGGAACCCAAGAGACCCAGTACTTC. This sequence encodes CASSLYGTSGGTQETQYF.

The chain carries TRBV9 and TRBJ2-3, with a weak D call TRBD2 (6 bases). This CDR3 has 15 amino acids. CDR1 SGDLS and CDR2 YYNGEE come from the germline V gene. V lost 5 bases, J lost 7 bases, and 20 bases lay in between. CDR3 region: CASSHDSGVTHTQYF. The CDR3 DNA reads TGTGCCAGCAGTCACGATTCGGGGGTTACTCATACGCAGTATTTT.